This TCR beta chain was identified during a study of Tregs in tolerant kidney transplant recipients. This clone appeared a single time. Antigen unknown. The V gene's germline CDR1 is SGHDT and CDR2 YYEEEE. CDR3 length equals 15 residues. Trimming cost V 0 bases and J 2 bases, with 11 bases left between them. TCRdb's copy holds only in-frame clones and misses some; the assay was immunoSEQ multiplex PCR. The profile shows roughly 70,000 clones, approximately 89% of them singletons. Notes on the study in general: For some patients, primers changed over time, blocking nucleotide-level comparison. The small number of patients limits these findings pending further validation. This study did not directly address biological reproducibility.

Mixed chimerism was transient after nonmyeloablative marrow transplants from related graft donors. Unstimulated regulatory T cells (CD4+CD25+CD127-), CD4+CD25- non-regulatory cells, CD4 and CD8 cells were FACS-sorted from thawed PBMCs. The chain has TRBV5-6 and TRBJ1-2; D gene uncertain. This specimen was CD4+ T cells from blood (PBMCs), taken 6 months after the transplant. This receptor was identified in a human patient who received a combined kidney and bone marrow transplant. Some of the T cells may derive from the graft donor. This CDR3 reads CASSLVDIGNYGYTF. CDR3 DNA: TGTGCCAGCAGCTTGGTTGACATAGGAAACTATGGCTACACCTTC.